The 3 T cell receptor beta chains below were found in one sample sequenced in a study of cytomegalovirus exposure and HLA in healthy donors. The PCR contained 60 Vbeta and 13 Jbeta primers. Sequencing was performed with immunoSEQ multiplex PCR; in TCRdb, only in-frame clones are kept and a portion is missing. The sample consists of roughly 230,000 clones, around 90% of them appearing once. The sample was PBMCs. The receptors here all came from a girl aged 2 to 10 in good health and CMV-seronegative.

The CDR3 region is CASSLLIMRLGTGSNEKLFF. CDR3 sequence (DNA): TGTGCCAGCAGCTTGTTAATTATGAGATTGGGGACAGGGTCTAATGAAAAACTGTTTTTT. V and J are TRBV5-5 and TRBJ1-4; TRBD1 matches 9 bases. This CDR3 spans 20 amino acids. The germline V gene encodes CDR1 SGHKS and CDR2 YYEKEE (reference sequence). After removal of 1 base from V and 3 bases from J, the junction contained 16 bases not matched to a gene.

This chain uses TRBV18 with TRBJ1-1; 7 nucleotides line up with TRBD1. The trim removed 4 bases at V and 0 bases at J, leaving 8 bases unmatched. This CDR3 has 16 residues. CDR1 and CDR2 (germline): KGHSH, LQKENI. CDR3 DNA sequence: TGTGCCAGCTCACTATGGACAGGACCAATGAACACTGAAGCTTTCTTT. It specifies CASSLWTGPMNTEAFF.

V and J are TRBV19 and TRBJ1-2, with TRBD1 matching over 9 bases. Per the germline V gene, CDR1 is LNHDA and CDR2 is SQIVND (reference sequence). This CDR3 has 16 residues. The junction had 12 bases not matched to a gene; V was cut back by 7 bases and J by 3 bases. In DNA, the CDR3 is TGTGCCAGTACCTTAAATACTGGGACAGGGCACTATGGCTACACCTTC. Amino acid sequence: CASTLNTGTGHYGYTF.